A single TCR beta chain is shown here with its context. Germline CDR1 is SGDLS and CDR2 is YYNGEE. The length of the CDR3 is 13 residues. With a J-beta primer mix and a sample-barcoded 5' primer, a second PCR ran about 6 to 11 cycles. TCRdb fed the 5' RACE reads into MiXCR, producing one record per CDR3 protein. The sample carries some 780,000 distinct CDR3 sequences, roughly three fifths recorded once. This sample was included in a study of blood T cells in healthy people across ages. This TCR came from a man aged 40-49 years in good health. The genes are TRBV9 and TRBJ2-7, with TRBD2 as a possible D gene (5 bases). The DNA end lines up better with TRBJ2-5; the J call may be wrong. Material for sequencing was blood. The CDR3 loop reads CASSVQEVETQYF. CDR3 DNA: TGTGCCAGCAGCGTTCAGGAGGTGGAGACCCAGTACTTC.